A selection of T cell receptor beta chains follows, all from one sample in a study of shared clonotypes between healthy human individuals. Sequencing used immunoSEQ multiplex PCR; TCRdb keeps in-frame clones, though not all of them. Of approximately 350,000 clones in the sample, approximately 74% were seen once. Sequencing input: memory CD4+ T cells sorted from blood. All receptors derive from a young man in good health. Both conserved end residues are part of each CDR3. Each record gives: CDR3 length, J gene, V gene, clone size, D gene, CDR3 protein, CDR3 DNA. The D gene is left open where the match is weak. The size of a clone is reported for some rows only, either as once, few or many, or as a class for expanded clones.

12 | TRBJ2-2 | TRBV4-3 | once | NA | CASSQETGELFF | TGCGCCAGCAGCCAAGAGACCGGGGAGCTGTTTTTT
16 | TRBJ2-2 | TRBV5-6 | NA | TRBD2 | CASSLQGGSNTGELFF | TGTGCCAGCAGCTTGCAAGGCGGGAGTAACACCGGGGAGCTGTTTTTT
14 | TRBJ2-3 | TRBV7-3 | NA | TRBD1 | CASSPLGTGATQYF | TGTGCCAGCAGCCCGCTGGGGACAGGGGCTACGCAGTATTTT
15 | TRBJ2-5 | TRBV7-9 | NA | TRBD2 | CASSQASGSGETQYF | TGTGCCAGCAGCCAGGCTAGCGGGAGCGGTGAGACCCAGTACTTC
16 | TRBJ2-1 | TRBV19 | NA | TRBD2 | CASSIRTSGRYNEQFF | TGTGCCAGTAGTATCCGGACTAGCGGGCGTTACAATGAGCAGTTCTTC
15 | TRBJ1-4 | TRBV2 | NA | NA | CASSLTDRINEKLFF | TGTGCCAGCAGTCTCACAGACAGGATTAATGAAAAACTGTTTTTT
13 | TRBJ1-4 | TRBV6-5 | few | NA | CASSYLGGEKLFF | TGTGCCAGCAGTTACCTTGGGGGTGAAAAACTGTTTTTT
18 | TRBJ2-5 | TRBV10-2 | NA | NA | CASSESRWRASGVETQYF | TGCGCCAGCAGTGAGTCGAGATGGCGGGCCAGCGGCGTAGAGACCCAGTACTTC
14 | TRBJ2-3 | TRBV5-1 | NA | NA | CASSLVGVTDTQYF | TGCGCCAGCAGCTTGGTGGGGGTCACAGATACGCAGTATTTT
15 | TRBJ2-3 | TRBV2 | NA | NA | CASSDEGRSTDTQYF | TGTGCCAGCAGTGATGAGGGGAGGAGCACAGATACGCAGTATTTT
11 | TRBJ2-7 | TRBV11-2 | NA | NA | CASSSLYEQYF | TGTGCCAGCAGCTCCCTTTACGAGCAGTACTTC
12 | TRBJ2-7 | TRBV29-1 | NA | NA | CSVMLGAYEQYF | TGCAGCGTAATGCTAGGCGCTTACGAGCAGTACTTC
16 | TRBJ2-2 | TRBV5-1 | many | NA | CASSITGTRITRELFF | TGCGCCAGCAGCATTACCGGGACACGCATTACCCGGGAGCTGTTTTTT
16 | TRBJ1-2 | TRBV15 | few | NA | CATSRETGSANYGYTF | TGTGCCACCAGCAGAGAGACAGGCTCAGCTAACTATGGCTACACCTTC
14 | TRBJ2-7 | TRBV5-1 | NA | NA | CASSLFGRGGEQYF | TGCGCCAGCAGCTTGTTTGGCAGGGGAGGCGAGCAGTACTTC
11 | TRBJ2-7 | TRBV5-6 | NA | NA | CASSFLSEQYF | TGTGCCAGCAGCTTCTTGTCCGAGCAGTACTTC
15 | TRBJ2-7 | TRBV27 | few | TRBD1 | CASSFGDRRPYEQYF | TGTGCCAGCAGTTTCGGGGACAGGCGCCCCTACGAGCAGTACTTC
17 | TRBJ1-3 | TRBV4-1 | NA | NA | CASSQGLGFSSGNTIYF | TGCGCCAGCAGCCAAGGACTAGGGTTTAGCTCTGGAAACACCATATATTTT
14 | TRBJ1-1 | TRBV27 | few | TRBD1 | CASSILGQGAGAFF | TGTGCCAGCAGTATTTTAGGACAGGGGGCAGGAGCTTTCTTT
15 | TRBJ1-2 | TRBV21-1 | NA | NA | CASSASVRGHYGYTF | TGTGCCAGCAGCGCTTCTGTCCGCGGGCACTATGGCTACACCTTC
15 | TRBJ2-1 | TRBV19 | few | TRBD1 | CASRQDRDQNNEQFF | TGTGCCAGTAGGCAAGACAGGGATCAAAACAATGAGCAGTTCTTC
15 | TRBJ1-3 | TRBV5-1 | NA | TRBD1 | CASSWGQSSGNTIYF | TGCGCCAGCAGCTGGGGACAGTCCTCTGGAAACACCATATATTTT
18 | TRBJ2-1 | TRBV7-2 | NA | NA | CASSLMPGSQGPYNEQFF | TGTGCCAGCAGCTTGATGCCAGGCTCTCAAGGCCCTTACAATGAGCAGTTCTTC
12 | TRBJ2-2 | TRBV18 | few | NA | CASSPRTGELFF | TGTGCCAGCTCACCTCGAACCGGGGAGCTGTTTTTT
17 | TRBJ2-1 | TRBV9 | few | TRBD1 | CASSVVGGTGGYNEQFF | TGTGCCAGCAGCGTAGTAGGCGGGACAGGGGGCTATAATGAGCAGTTCTTC